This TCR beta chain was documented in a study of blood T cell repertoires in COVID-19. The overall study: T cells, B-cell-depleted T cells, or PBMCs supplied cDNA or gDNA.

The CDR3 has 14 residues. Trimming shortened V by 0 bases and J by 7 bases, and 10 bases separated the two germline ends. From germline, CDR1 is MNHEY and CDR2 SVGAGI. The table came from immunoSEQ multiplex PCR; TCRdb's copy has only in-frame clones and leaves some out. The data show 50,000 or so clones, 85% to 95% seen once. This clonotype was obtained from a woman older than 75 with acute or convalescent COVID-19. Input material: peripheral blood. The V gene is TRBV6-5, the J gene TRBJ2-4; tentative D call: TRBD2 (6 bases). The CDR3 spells CASSYSSGINIQYF. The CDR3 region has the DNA TGTGCCAGCAGTTACTCTAGCGGAATCAACATTCAGTACTTC.